This T cell receptor beta chain came from a study of spatial heterogeneity in lung cancer. TCRdb reanalysed the 5' RACE reads using MiXCR and keeps one entry per CDR3 protein. There are more than 75,000 distinct CDR3 sequences in the sample; approximately 12% occur only once, and around 4.3% lies in the top ten. The CDR3 consists of 15 residues. The V gene's germline CDR1 is SGHTA and CDR2 FQGNSA. Trimming removed 3 bases at V and 2 bases at J, with 13 bases between. The sample's time point: sample taken at primary tumor resection. Sequencing was performed on whole RNA extracted from tumor and nontumor lung tissue, or from frozen PBMC, and the material was left unsorted. This clonotype was recorded a few times.

This TCR came from a male donor with early-stage non-small cell lung cancer. The gene calls are TRBV7-2 and TRBJ1-1, with a tentative D call TRBD1 (6 bases). Specimen: PBMCs, collected at surgery. Written as DNA, the CDR3 is TGTGCCAGCAGCTTCTTCGACAGGTATAACACTGAAGCTTTCTTT. It encodes CASSFFDRYNTEAFF.